This TCR beta chain was profiled in a study of blood T cell repertoires in COVID-19. Study context: Researchers got acute and convalescent COVID-19 samples from the United States, Italy and Spain. T cells, B-cell-depleted T cells, or PBMCs supplied cDNA or gDNA.

Under the authors' procedure: Quantification of nucleated cells was approximated via reference gene primer amplification. Repertoires were generated with immunoSEQ multiplex PCR, while TCRdb's copy carries only in-frame clones and drops some. V and J calls and clone size are copied from that table; D and trimming were computed from the DNA. The sample holds some 700,000 clones, approximately 90% seen once. Per germline, CDR1 SGHVS and CDR2 FQNEAQ. This CDR3 is 16 amino acids long. The V segment lost 7 bases and the J segment 9 bases; nucleotides outside the gene matches: 13. The chain couples TRBV7-8 to TRBJ2-1; 12 nucleotides match TRBD2. This TCR came from a woman under 30 with acute or convalescent COVID-19. What was sequenced was peripheral blood. CDR3 DNA: TGTGCCAGCACGACCTGGCGTCTAGCGGGGGGGGGTGAGCAGTTCTTC. Translated, it gives CASTTWRLAGGGEQFF.